This T cell receptor beta chain stems from a study of blood T cell repertoires in COVID-19. As for the study in general: T cells, B-cell-depleted T cells, or PBMCs supplied cDNA or gDNA.

Before being deemed recovered, Cohort 3 donors had two negative PCRs, clearance, or symptom resolution. The CDR3 spans 12 residues. Trimming took 5 bases from V and 8 from J, leaving 10 bases between them. Per germline, CDR1 SEHNR and CDR2 FQNEAQ (reference sequence). Generated by immunoSEQ multiplex PCR, the TCRdb table keeps only in-frame clones and is missing some. The sample carries 350,000 or so clones, roughly 90% recorded once. The rearrangement links TRBV7-9 to TRBJ2-4; perhaps TRBD2 as D (5 bases). Specimen: PBMCs or T cells enriched from blood (not recorded which). This clonotype was sampled from a woman aged 30 to 39 who had recovered from COVID-19. The CDR3 spells CASSPGSHIQYF. The DNA for the CDR3 is TGTGCCAGCAGCCCGGGGAGTCACATTCAGTACTTC. Using reference TRBV7-9 and TRBJ2-4 for the parts outside the CDR3, the full variable domain is DTGVSQNPRHKITKRGQNVTFRCDPISEHNRLYWYRQTLGQGPEFLTYFQNEAQLEKSRLLSDRFSAERPKGSFSTLEIQRTEQGDSAMYLCASSPGSHIQYFGAGTRLSVL.